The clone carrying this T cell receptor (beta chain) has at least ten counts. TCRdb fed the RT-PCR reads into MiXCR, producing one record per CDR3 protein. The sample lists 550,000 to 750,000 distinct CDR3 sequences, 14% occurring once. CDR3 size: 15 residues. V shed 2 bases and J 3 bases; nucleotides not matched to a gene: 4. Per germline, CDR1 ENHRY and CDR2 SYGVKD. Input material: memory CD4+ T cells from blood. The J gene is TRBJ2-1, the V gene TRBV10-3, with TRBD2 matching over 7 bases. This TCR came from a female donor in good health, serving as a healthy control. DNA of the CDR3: TGTGCCATCAGTGAGAATAGCGGGCTCTACAATGAGCAGTTCTTC. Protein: CAISENSGLYNEQFF.